The present T cell receptor (beta chain) was sequenced within a study of CD8 T cells in Susac syndrome. About the study: When blood was drawn, patients with Susac syndrome were on intravenous immunoglobulin alone, on corticosteroids, or therapy-naive. Points from the study as a whole: The CD4+ T cell repertoires that were profiled in Susac syndrome showed no clonal expansion.

In regard to this clonotype: Its specificity is not known.

From germline, CDR1 is LGHDT and CDR2 YNNKEL (reference sequence). Between the trimmed V and J ends, which lost 6 bases and 3 bases, there was a span of 7 bases. This CDR3 has 12 residues. Random hexamers were used to reverse transcribe about 0.45 to 1 ug of RNA. Each CDR3 protein gets one entry after TCRdb re-called the immunoSEQ multiplex PCR reads with MiXCR. The table has 140,000 to 150,000 distinct CDR3 sequences, around 95% seen once. Through negative isolation, CD4+ and CD8+ T cells were obtained, while TEMRA cells were enriched using FACS. V and J are TRBV3-1 and TRBJ2-3; D remains unclear. The TCR originated in a human donor with Susac syndrome. The sequencing sample was made of CD4+ T cells from PBMCs. DNA for the CDR3: TGTGCCAGCAGTCCCCAGACAGATACGCAGTATTTT. Its translation is CASSPQTDTQYF.